This TCR beta chain was observed in a study of Ad26.COV2.S vaccination and SARS-CoV-2 variants. Looking at the study overall: Dosing was one shot or two shots 56 days apart.

V was cut by 2 bases and J by 5 bases, with 12 bases left in between. The germline CDR1 and CDR2 sequences are SGHTA and FQGNSA. The CDR3 totals 15 residues. This clone was observed a single time. Clones were read by immunoSEQ multiplex PCR, and TCRdb kept only the in-frame ones, dropping some. The sample shows around 250,000 clones, around 88% of them seen only once. Regarding treatment: 19 received Ad26.COV2.S at low or high dose, single or two shots; 5 received placebo; per-sample allocation not given. The investigators took samples on day 63 after the first vaccine or placebo injection. Boston supplied an adult donor aged 18-55 years.

The chain is built from TRBV7-2 and TRBJ1-4, with D possibly being TRBD1 (6 bases). This sequence was found in a person aged 18-60 years who received the Ad26.COV2.S COVID-19 vaccine or a placebo. This material consisted of peripheral blood, taken in a trial of Ad26.COV2.S vaccine versus placebo. The CDR3 protein is CASSLRGPTNEKLFF. The CDR3 coding sequence is TGTGCCAGCAGCTTACGGGGGCCCACCAATGAAAAACTGTTTTTT.